This entry lists 7 T cell receptor beta chains sequenced from one sample in a study of blood T cell repertoires in COVID-19. The data were produced by immunoSEQ multiplex PCR, yet TCRdb's version contains in-frame clones alone and is incomplete. This table has under 250,000 clones, roughly 90% appearing once. The sample taken for sequencing was peripheral blood. These receptors came from a man in his sixties with COVID-19, enrolled during active disease.

This chain joins TRBV5-1 and TRBJ1-2; the D gene is possibly TRBD1 (5 bases). V was clipped by 0 bases and J by 2 bases, with 8 bases between them. CDR1 SGHRS and CDR2 YFSETQ come from the germline V gene. The CDR3 is 14 amino acids. As DNA, the CDR3 is TGCGCCAGCAGCTTGGAGGCAGGGAACTATGGCTACACCTTC. Translated, it gives CASSLEAGNYGYTF.

The chain is built from TRBV2 and TRBJ1-1; D is unresolved. The CDR3 is made up of 15 amino acids. Trimming took 2 bases from V and 5 from J, leaving 15 bases between them. Germline CDR1 SNHLY, CDR2 FYNNEI. The CDR3 nucleotides are TGTGCCAGCAGTGAAATGATCGGGGTAGGGACTGAAGCTTTCTTT. Translating gives CASSEMIGVGTEAFF.

V and J are TRBV7-2 and TRBJ2-5; 11 positions agree with TRBD2. The junction had 3 bases not matched to a gene; V was cut back by 2 bases and J by 1 base. CDR3 length equals 16 residues. From germline, CDR1 is SGHTA and CDR2 FQGNSA. The CDR3 DNA is TGTGCCAGCAGCTTATCCCTAGCGGGGGGCCAAGAGACCCAGTACTTC. Translated, it gives CASSLSLAGGQETQYF.

The V gene is TRBV2, the J gene TRBJ1-2, with D unclear. CDR1 SNHLY and CDR2 FYNNEI come from the germline V gene. V lost 10 bases, J lost 1 base, and 16 bases lay in between. The CDR3 loop spans 14 amino acids. In DNA form, the CDR3 reads TGTGCCACCCTCCTGGGCAGCCTTAACTATGGCTACACCTTC. Translating it yields CATLLGSLNYGYTF.

The V and J genes are TRBV5-1 and TRBJ2-2, with 11 bases fitting TRBD2. Germline V gene lookup returns CDR1 SGHRS and CDR2 YFSETQ. J lost 6 bases, V lost 1 base, and 8 bases had no gene match. This CDR3 comprises 17 residues. In DNA form, the CDR3 reads TGCGCCAGCAGCTTGTTTAGCGGGAGGGCCGACGCCGGGGAGCTGTTTTTT. It yields the protein CASSLFSGRADAGELFF.

The CDR3: CASRPGQASNEQFF. CDR3 nucleotide sequence: TGTGCCAGCAGGCCGGGACAGGCTTCAAATGAGCAGTTCTTC. The genes are TRBV6-5 and TRBJ2-1, with 8 bases fitting TRBD1. This CDR3 contains 14 residues. With V trimmed by 6 bases and J by 7 bases, 8 bases remained unmatched. Germline V gene sequence: CDR1 MNHEY, CDR2 SVGAGI.

The chain has TRBV5-1 and TRBJ1-3; 8 bases line up with TRBD1. CDR3 length equals 14 residues. The ends lost 4 bases at V and 4 bases at J; junction bases unmatched: 4. CDR1 is SGHRS, CDR2 YFSETQ, per germline. The CDR3 DNA follows: TGCGCCAGCAGCGTGACAGGGGAGGGAAACACCATATATTTT. It specifies CASSVTGEGNTIYF.